Listed below are T cell receptor delta chains from one sample, sequenced in a study of gammadelta T cells in human blood. TCRdb re-processed the RT-PCR reads via CATT. The data contain about 1,000 delta-chain clones, under 25% of them singletons. The sequenced material came from Vgamma9Vdelta2 gamma-delta T cells from infant blood. All receptors derive from a human donor. Both conserved end residues are part of each CDR3. D genes are given only for firm matches. Size values are once, few and many counts, or a class for expanded clones, and some rows have none.

V gene	J gene	clone size	D gene	CDR3 protein	CDR3 DNA
TRDV2	TRDJ2	large	TRDD3	CACDVLGDTAQLFF	TGTGCCTGTGACGTACTGGGGGATACAGCACAACTCTTCTTT
TRDV2	TRDJ3	medium-sized	TRDD3	CACDTGWGTLSSSWDTRQMFF	TGTGCCTGTGACACCGGCTGGGGGACACTTTCCTCATCCTGGGACACCCGACAGATGTTTTTC
TRDV2	TRDJ3	large	NA	CACDTAWGSWDTRQMFF	TGTGCCTGTGACACCGCCTGGGGCTCCTGGGACACCCGACAGATGTTTTTC
TRDV2	TRDJ1	medium-sized	NA	CACDRLLTVGTDKLIF	TGTGCCTGTGACCGTTTACTGACGGTCGGGACCGATAAACTCATCTTT
TRDV2	TRDJ2	few	TRDD3	CACDVWGIAQLFF	TGTGCCTGTGACGTCTGGGGGATAGCACAACTCTTCTTT
TRDV2	TRDJ3	medium-sized	TRDD3	CACDTGGYQAWDTRQMFF	TGTGCCTGTGATACTGGGGGATACCAGGCCTGGGACACCCGACAGATGTTTTTC
TRDV2	TRDJ1	large	NA	CACDTWGADKLIF	TGTGCCTGTGACACCTGGGGGGCTGATAAACTCATCTTT
TRDV2	TRDJ3	few	NA	CACDTVAMGPWDTRQMFF	TGTGCCTGTGACACCGTCGCCATGGGCCCCTGGGACACCCGACAGATGTTTTTC
TRDV2	TRDJ1	large	TRDD3	CACDTLGAAYTDKLIF	TGTGCCTGTGACACTCTGGGGGCGGCGTACACCGATAAACTCATCTTT
TRDV2	TRDJ1	large	TRDD3	CACDLLGELPYTDKLIF	TGTGCCTGTGACTTACTGGGGGAGCTCCCGTACACCGATAAACTCATCTTT
TRDV2	TRDJ2	large	TRDD3	CACDWGILTAQLFF	TGTGCCTGTGACTGGGGGATTTTGACAGCACAACTCTTCTTT
TRDV2	TRDJ3	few	NA	CACDTVSGSSWDTRQMFF	TGTGCCTGTGACACCGTGTCCGGATCCTCCTGGGACACCCGACAGATGTTTTTC
TRDV2	TRDJ3	large	TRDD3	CACDTTGGYRSSWDTRQMFF	TGTGCCTGTGACACAACTGGGGGATACAGGAGCTCCTGGGACACCCGACAGATGTTTTTC
TRDV2	TRDJ3	large	TRDD3	CACDSVLGDSSWDTRQMFF	TGTGCCTGTGACTCCGTACTGGGGGACTCCTCCTGGGACACCCGACAGATGTTTTTC
TRDV2	TRDJ2	medium-sized	NA	CACDTVGAKTAQLFF	TGTGCCTGTGACACCGTGGGGGCCAAGACAGCACAACTCTTCTTT
TRDV2	TRDJ2	large	TRDD3	CACDVLGETLTAQLFF	TGTGCCTGTGACGTACTGGGGGAAACTTTGACAGCACAACTCTTCTTT
TRDV2	TRDJ2	large	TRDD3	CACDLLGGIGLTAQLFF	TGTGCCTGTGACCTGTTGGGGGGGATAGGGTTGACAGCACAACTCTTCTTT
TRDV2	TRDJ3	hyperexpanded	TRDD3	CACDTVLGDTWDTRQMFF	TGTGCCTGTGACACCGTACTGGGGGATACCTGGGACACCCGACAGATGTTTTTC
TRDV2	TRDJ3	large	TRDD3	CACDSTGGPSSWDTRQMFF	TGTGCCTGTGACAGTACTGGGGGGCCCAGCTCCTGGGACACCCGACAGATGTTTTTC
TRDV2	TRDJ3	few	TRDD3	CACDPAGGYGWDTRQMFF	TGTGCCTGTGACCCCGCTGGGGGATATGGCTGGGACACCCGACAGATGTTTTTC
TRDV2	TRDJ3	large	NA	CACDTVIGGRSSWDTRQMFF	TGTGCCTGTGACACCGTAATAGGGGGACGGAGCTCCTGGGACACCCGACAGATGTTTTTC
TRDV2	TRDJ3	large	TRDD3	CACDSLTGGPRRTRQMFF	TGTGCCTGTGACTCTCTAACTGGGGGCCCCCGTCGCACCCGACAGATGTTTTTC
TRDV2	TRDJ3	large	TRDD3	CACAALLGDTPSSWDTRQMFF	TGTGCCTGTGCCGCGCTACTGGGGGATACGCCTAGCTCCTGGGACACCCGACAGATGTTTTTC
TRDV2	TRDJ2	few	TRDD3	CACDLLGDALTAQLFF	TGTGCCTGTGACCTGTTGGGGGATGCTTTGACAGCACAACTCTTCTTT
TRDV2	TRDJ3	large	TRDD3	CACDTVVGDTPSSWDTRQMFF	TGTGCCTGTGACACCGTGGTGGGGGATACGCCGAGCTCCTGGGACACCCGACAGATGTTTTTC
TRDV2	TRDJ3	large	NA	CACDTLPRGDPTSWDTRQMFF	TGTGCCTGTGACACCCTTCCTAGGGGGGACCCTACCTCCTGGGACACCCGACAGATGTTTTTC
TRDV2	TRDJ3	large	TRDD3	CACDTLVLGDTRSWDTRQMFF	TGTGCCTGTGACACGCTGGTACTGGGGGATACGCGCTCCTGGGACACCCGACAGATGTTTTTC
TRDV2	TRDJ3	medium-sized	NA	CACDTLSSWDTRQMFF	TGTGCCTGTGACACCCTGAGCTCCTGGGACACCCGACAGATGTTTTTC
TRDV2	TRDJ3	NA	TRDD3	CASDTILGDSSWDTRQMFF	TGTGCCAGTGACACCATACTGGGGGATAGCTCCTGGGACACCCGACAGATGTTTTTC
TRDV2	TRDJ3	medium-sized	NA	CACDTVASWDTRQMFF	TGTGCCTGTGACACCGTGGCCTCCTGGGACACCCGACAGATGTTTTTC
TRDV2	TRDJ2	large	TRDD3	CACDTLGDLTAQLFF	TGTGCCTGTGACACTTTGGGGGATTTGACAGCACAACTCTTCTTT
TRDV2	TRDJ3	NA	TRDD3	CARDTLGDTSWDTRQMFF	TGTGCCCGTGACACCCTGGGGGATACCTCCTGGGACACCCGACAGATGTTTTTC
TRDV2	TRDJ3	few	TRDD3	CACDPLLGDTPRDTRQMFF	TGTGCCTGTGACCCCTTACTGGGGGATACGCCCCGGGACACCCGACAGATGTTTTTC
TRDV2	TRDJ3	medium-sized	TRDD3	CACDTGGFSSWDTRQMFF	TGTGCCTGTGACACTGGGGGATTCAGCTCCTGGGACACCCGACAGATGTTTTTC
TRDV2	TRDJ1	medium-sized	TRDD3	CACDTRNGGIPFKKLIF	TGTGCCTGTGACACCCGAAATGGGGGGATACCCTTTAAAAAACTCATCTTT
TRDV2	TRDJ3	large	TRDD3	CACDMIGRDTLSWDTRQMFF	TGTGCCTGTGACATGATTGGGAGGGATACGCTCTCCTGGGACACCCGACAGATGTTTTTC
TRDV2	TRDJ3	medium-sized	NA	CACDTWDTRQMFF	TGTGCCTGTGACACCTGGGACACCCGACAGATGTTTTTC